There are a few counts of the clone carrying this T cell receptor beta chain. The antigen is not known. The germline gene is not matched at one end of the junction; a read error may be the cause. The sample belongs to a study of T cells after yellow fever vaccination. Study-wide results and caveats: Abundant clonotypes (contaminants from the bulk population) could be present in FACS-sorted repertoires.

In TCRdb, the 5' RACE reads were re-called with MiXCR into one record per CDR3 protein. The table includes hundreds of thousands of distinct CDR3 sequences, more than 9% detected once. Sequencing used PBMCs, obtained on the day of the yellow fever booster vaccination. The sequence was collected from a man aged 25-45 years who received the YFV17D yellow fever vaccine.

The CDR3 protein is CASSPRQGENTGELFF. CDR3 bases: TGCGCCAGCAGTCCCCGACAGGGGGAGAACACCGGGGAGCTGTTTTTT. The chain joins TRBV27 to TRBJ2-2; 9 bases are a match to TRBD1. CDR1 and CDR2 from the germline V gene are MNHEY and SMNVEV (reference sequence). There are 16 residues in the CDR3.